The clone carrying this T cell receptor beta chain was picked up many times. CDR3 length: 15 residues. Trimming pared 4 bases from V and 2 bases from J, leaving 13 bases between. Germline V gene sequence: CDR1 KGHDR, CDR2 SFDVKD. The sample is drawn from a study of T cells in Graves' hyperthyroidism and ophthalmopathy. Authors of the study amplified TCR beta CDR3 regions from RNA transcripts. Using the HTBI primer set, a first-round RT-PCR was run on the TCR CDR3. TCRdb recomputed calls from the multiplex PCR reads with MiXCR, one row per CDR3 protein. The sample has 700,000 or so distinct CDR3 sequences, 15% to 20% seen once.

Sequencing input: blood. This receptor was identified in a man aged 18 to 35 with Graves' hyperthyroidism. The V call is TRBV24-1, the J call TRBJ2-5; D is undetermined. The CDR3 spells CATSDAGPKQETQYF. In nucleotides, the CDR3 is TGTGCCACCAGTGACGCTGGACCGAAACAAGAGACCCAGTACTTC.